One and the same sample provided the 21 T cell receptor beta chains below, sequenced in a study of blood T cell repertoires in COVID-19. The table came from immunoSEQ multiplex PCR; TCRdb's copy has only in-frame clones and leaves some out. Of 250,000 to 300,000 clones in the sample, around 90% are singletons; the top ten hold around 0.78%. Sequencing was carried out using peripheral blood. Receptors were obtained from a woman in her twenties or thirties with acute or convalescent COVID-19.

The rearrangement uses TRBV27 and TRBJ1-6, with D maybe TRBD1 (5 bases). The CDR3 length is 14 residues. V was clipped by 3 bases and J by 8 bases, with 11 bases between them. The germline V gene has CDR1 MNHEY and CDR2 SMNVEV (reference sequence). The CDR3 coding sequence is TGTGCCAGCAGTTTGTGGGGGACTGATTCACCCCTCCACTTT. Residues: CASSLWGTDSPLHF.

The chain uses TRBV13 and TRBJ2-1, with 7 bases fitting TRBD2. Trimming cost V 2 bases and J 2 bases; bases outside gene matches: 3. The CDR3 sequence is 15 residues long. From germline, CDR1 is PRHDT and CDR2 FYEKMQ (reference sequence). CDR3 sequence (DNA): TGTGCCAGCAGCTTAACTGGACTAGCCTACAATGAGCAGTTCTTC. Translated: CASSLTGLAYNEQFF. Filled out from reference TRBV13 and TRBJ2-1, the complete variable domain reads AAGVIQSPRHLIKEKRETATLKCYPIPRHDTVYWYQQGPGQDPQFLISFYEKMQSDKGSIPDRFSAQQFSDYHSELNMSSLELGDSALYFCASSLTGLAYNEQFFGPGTRLTVL.

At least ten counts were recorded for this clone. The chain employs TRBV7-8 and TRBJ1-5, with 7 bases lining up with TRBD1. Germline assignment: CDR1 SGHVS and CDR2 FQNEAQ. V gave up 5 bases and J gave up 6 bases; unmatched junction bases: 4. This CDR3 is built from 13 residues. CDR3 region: CASSAHRGQPQHF. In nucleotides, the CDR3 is TGTGCCAGCAGCGCGCACAGGGGTCAGCCCCAGCATTTT.

The CDR3 loop reads CASSAEGQIRTGNTEAFF. CDR3 DNA: TGTGCCAGCAGCGCAGAGGGCCAGATAAGGACGGGGAACACTGAAGCTTTCTTT. The rearrangement joins TRBV9 to TRBJ1-1, with no clear D. This CDR3 region has 18 residues. Trimming stripped 3 bases from V and 1 base from J, with 22 bases between. Per germline, CDR1 SGDLS and CDR2 YYNGEE.

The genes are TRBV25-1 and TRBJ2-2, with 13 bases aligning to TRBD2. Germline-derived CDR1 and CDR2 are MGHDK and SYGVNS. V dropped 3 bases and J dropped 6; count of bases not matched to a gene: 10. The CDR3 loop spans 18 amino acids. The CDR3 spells CASSDPGLAGMRSGELFF. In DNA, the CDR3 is TGTGCCAGCAGTGATCCGGGACTAGCGGGAATGAGGTCCGGGGAGCTGTTTTTT.

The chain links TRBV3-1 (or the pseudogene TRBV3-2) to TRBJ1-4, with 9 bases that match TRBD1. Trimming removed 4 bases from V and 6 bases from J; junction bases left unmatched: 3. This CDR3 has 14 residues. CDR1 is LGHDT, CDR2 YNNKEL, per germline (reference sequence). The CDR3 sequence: CASSPWTGDEKLFF. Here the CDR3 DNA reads TGTGCCAGCAGCCCCTGGACAGGGGATGAAAAACTGTTTTTT.

As DNA, the CDR3 is TGTGCCAGCAGCTTAGGGGCCACAGGGGCCGCTCTAACTTTGCAGTACTTC. Its protein is CASSLGATGAALTLQYF. The chain has TRBV7-6 and TRBJ2-7, with 7 bases fitting TRBD1. Germline trimming cut 1 base from V and 9 bases from J; bases unmatched to any gene: 18. Germline-derived CDR1 and CDR2 are SGHVS and FNYEAQ. This CDR3 spans 17 amino acids.

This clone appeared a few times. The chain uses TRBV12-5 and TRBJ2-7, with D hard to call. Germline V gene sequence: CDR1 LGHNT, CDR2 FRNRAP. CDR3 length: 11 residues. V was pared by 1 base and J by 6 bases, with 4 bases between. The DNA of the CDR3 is TGTGCTAGTGGTTTGGGTCGCGAGCAGTACTTC. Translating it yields CASGLGREQYF.

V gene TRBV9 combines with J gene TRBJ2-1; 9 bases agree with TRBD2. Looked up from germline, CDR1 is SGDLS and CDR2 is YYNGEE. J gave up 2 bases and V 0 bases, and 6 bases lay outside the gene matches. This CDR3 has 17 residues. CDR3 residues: CASSVARLAETYNEQFF. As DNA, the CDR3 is TGTGCCAGCAGCGTAGCTAGACTAGCGGAAACCTACAATGAGCAGTTCTTC.

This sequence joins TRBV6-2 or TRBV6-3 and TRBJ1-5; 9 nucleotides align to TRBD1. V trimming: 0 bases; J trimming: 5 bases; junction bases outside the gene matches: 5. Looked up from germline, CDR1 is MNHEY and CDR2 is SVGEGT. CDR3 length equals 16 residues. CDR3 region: CASSYSENRGHQPQHF. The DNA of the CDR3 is TGTGCCAGCAGTTACTCGGAAAACAGGGGGCATCAGCCCCAGCATTTT.

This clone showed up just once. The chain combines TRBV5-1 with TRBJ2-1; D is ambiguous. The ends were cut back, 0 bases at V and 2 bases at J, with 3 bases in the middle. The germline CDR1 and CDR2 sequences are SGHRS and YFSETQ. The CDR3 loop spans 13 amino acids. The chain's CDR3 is CASSLDTYNEQFF. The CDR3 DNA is TGCGCCAGCAGCTTGGACACCTACAATGAGCAGTTCTTC. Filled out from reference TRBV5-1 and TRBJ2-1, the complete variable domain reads KAGVTQTPRYLIKTRGQQVTLSCSPISGHRSVSWYQQTPGQGLQFLFEYFSETQRNKGNFPGRFSGRQFSNSRSEMNVSTLELGDSALYLCASSLDTYNEQFFGPGTRLTVL.

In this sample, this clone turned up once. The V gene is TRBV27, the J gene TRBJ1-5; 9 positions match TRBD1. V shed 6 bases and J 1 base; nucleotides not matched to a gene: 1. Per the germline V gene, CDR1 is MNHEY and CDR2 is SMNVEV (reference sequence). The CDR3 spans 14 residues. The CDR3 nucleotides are TGTGCCAGCAGAGGGACAGGGAGCAATCAGCCCCAGCATTTT. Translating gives CASRGTGSNQPQHF.

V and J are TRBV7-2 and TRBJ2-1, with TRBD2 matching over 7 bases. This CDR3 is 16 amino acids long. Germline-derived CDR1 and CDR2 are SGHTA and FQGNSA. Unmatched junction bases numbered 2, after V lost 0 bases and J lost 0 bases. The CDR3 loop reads CASSLASGSSYNEQFF. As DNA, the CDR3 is TGTGCCAGCAGCTTAGCTAGCGGGTCCTCCTACAATGAGCAGTTCTTC. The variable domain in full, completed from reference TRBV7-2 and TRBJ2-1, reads GAGVSQSPSNKVTEKGKDVELRCDPISGHTALYWYRQSLGQGLEFLIYFQGNSAPDKSGLPSDRFSAERTGGSVSTLTIQRTQQEDSAVYLCASSLASGSSYNEQFFGPGTRLTVL.

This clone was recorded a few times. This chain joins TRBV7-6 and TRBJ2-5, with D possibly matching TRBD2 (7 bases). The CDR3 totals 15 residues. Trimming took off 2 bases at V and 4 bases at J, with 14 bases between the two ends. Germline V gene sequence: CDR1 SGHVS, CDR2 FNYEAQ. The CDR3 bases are TGTGCCAGCAGCTTACTATACAGGGAGGGAGAGACCCAGTACTTC. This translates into CASSLLYREGETQYF.

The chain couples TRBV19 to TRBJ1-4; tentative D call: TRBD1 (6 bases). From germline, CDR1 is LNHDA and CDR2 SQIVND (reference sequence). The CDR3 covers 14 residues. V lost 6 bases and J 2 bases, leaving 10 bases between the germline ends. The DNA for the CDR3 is TGTGCCAGTAGCCCGACAGGTACTAATGAAAAACTGTTTTTT. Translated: CASSPTGTNEKLFF.

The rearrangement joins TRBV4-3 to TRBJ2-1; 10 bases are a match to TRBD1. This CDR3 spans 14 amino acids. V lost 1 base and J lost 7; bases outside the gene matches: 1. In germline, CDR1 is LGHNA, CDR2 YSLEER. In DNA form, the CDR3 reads TGCGCCAGCAGCCAAGGGGACAGGGGAAATGAGCAGTTCTTC. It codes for CASSQGDRGNEQFF.

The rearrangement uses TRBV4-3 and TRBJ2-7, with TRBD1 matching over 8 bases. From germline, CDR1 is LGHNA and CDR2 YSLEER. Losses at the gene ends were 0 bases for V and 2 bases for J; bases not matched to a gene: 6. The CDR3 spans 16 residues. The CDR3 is CASSQDVGQGTYEQYF. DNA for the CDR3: TGCGCCAGCAGCCAAGATGTTGGACAGGGCACCTACGAGCAGTACTTC.

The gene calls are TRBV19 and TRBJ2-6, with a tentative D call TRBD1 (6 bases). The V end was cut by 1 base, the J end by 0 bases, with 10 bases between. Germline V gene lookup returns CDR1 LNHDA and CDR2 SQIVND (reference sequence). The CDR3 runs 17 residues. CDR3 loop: CASSIADSYSGANVLTF. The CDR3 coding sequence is TGTGCCAGTAGTATAGCGGACAGCTACTCTGGGGCCAACGTCCTGACTTTC.

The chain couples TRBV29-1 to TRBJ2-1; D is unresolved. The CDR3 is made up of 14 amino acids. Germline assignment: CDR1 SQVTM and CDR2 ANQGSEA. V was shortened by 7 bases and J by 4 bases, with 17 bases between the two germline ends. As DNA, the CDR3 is TGCAGCGCCCGTGGGCAGTCGAAGTACAATGAGCAGTTCTTC. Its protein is CSARGQSKYNEQFF.

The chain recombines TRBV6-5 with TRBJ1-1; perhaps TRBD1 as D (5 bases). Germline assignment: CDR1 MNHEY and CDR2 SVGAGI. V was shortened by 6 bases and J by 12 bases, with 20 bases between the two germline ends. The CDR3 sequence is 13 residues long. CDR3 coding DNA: TGTGCCAGCAGAGGATCAGGGCAAAGTAAAACTTTCTTT. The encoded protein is CASRGSGQSKTFF.

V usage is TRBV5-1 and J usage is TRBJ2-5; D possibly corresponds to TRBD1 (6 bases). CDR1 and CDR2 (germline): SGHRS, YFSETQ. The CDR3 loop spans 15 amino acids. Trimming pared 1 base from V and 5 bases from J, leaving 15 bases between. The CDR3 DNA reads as TGCGCCAGCAGCTTGCTCAGGGACATCAATGAGACCCAGTACTTC. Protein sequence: CASSLLRDINETQYF.